This T cell receptor (beta chain) comes out of a study of beta chain features in type 1 diabetes. Turning to the study itself: Cells sorted and examined across all samples totaled nearly 110,000,000. Whole-study findings and limits: Type 1 diabetes patients had moderately but significantly shorter TCRB CDR3s in all four CD4+ subsets. In type 1 diabetes patients, VDJ junctions had fewer insertions; deletions at these junctions were more frequent.

The authors reverse transcribed all of the isolated RNA, so sequencing captured expressed TCRB transcripts. Some clones are missing from TCRdb's copy, which holds only in-frame ones; the method was immunoSEQ multiplex PCR. The sample consists of 500,000 to 650,000 clones, around 12% of them appearing once. Germline-derived CDR1 and CDR2 are SGHTA and FQGNSA. Trimming removed 5 bases at V and 4 bases at J, with 15 bases between. The CDR3 is made up of 14 amino acids. Every donor had blood drawn once into heparin, approximately 110 mL on average. CD4+ naive, central memory, regulatory and stem cell-like memory subsets were isolated by sorting on CD45RO/CCR7/CD25/CD127/CD95/CD27. This clone has more than one count but fewer than ten. The target antigen is unknown.

This rearrangement joins TRBV7-2 to TRBJ2-7; D possibly matches TRBD1 or TRBD2 (6 bases each). This TCR was recovered from a young man with type 1 diabetes. The source material was naive CD4+ T cells from blood. Here the CDR3 DNA reads TGTGCCAGCAGCCGGGGGCAGTGGGGTTACGAGCAGTACTTC. This encodes CASSRGQWGYEQYF.